This T cell receptor (beta chain) is from a study of blood T cells in healthy people across ages. Study-wide results and caveats: Not knowing donor CMV status may have confounded expanded clonotype changes.

A second roughly 6 to 12 cycle PCR used barcoded and J-beta primers. TCRdb itself ran the 5' RACE reads through MiXCR, one entry per CDR3 protein. The data show approximately 730,000 distinct CDR3 sequences, approximately 43% seen once. This CDR3 has 15 amino acids. Germline values: CDR1 MNHEY, CDR2 SVGEGT. Trimming left V 3 bases short and J 0 bases short, with 12 bases between. The table lists this clonotype with a few counts. Its antigen is as yet unknown. This chain uses TRBV6-2 or TRBV6-3 with TRBJ2-7; possibly TRBD2 for D (5 bases). Sequences were obtained from blood. The sequence was collected from a woman aged 60-75 years in good health. CDR3 sequence reads: CASSYLGVSSYEQYF. The CDR3 DNA follows: TGTGCCAGCAGTTATCTCGGGGTTTCCTCCTACGAGCAGTACTTC.